These 26 T cell receptor beta chains were sequenced from one sample in a study of post-analysis software for immune sequencing data. Overall study findings and caveats: Compared with controls, patients had more of about 5 TRBV segments, including TRBV5-6, TRBV5-1 and TRBV20-1.

These receptors' antigens are unknown. The library was made from cDNA and included unique molecular identifiers. TCRdb passed the PCR reads through MiXCR, listing each CDR3 protein once. The profile covers roughly 600,000 distinct CDR3 sequences, with roughly 46% appearing a single time and around 1.7% taken by the ten largest. The sample taken for sequencing was blood. All receptors derive from a girl aged 5 to 17 with multiple sclerosis.

The V and J genes are TRBV5-5 and TRBJ2-3; tentative D call: TRBD2 (6 bases). Germline CDR1 SGHKS, CDR2 YYEKEE (reference sequence). The V end was cut by 4 bases, the J end by 5 bases, with 20 bases between. CDR3 length equals 16 residues. The CDR3 loop is CASSPGTQFPLDTQYF. The CDR3 nucleotides are TGTGCCAGCAGCCCCGGGACTCAATTCCCCCTAGATACGCAGTATTTT.

There are a few counts of this clonotype. The chain has TRBV9 and TRBJ2-3; 9 nucleotides agree with TRBD2. The CDR3 is 15 residues long. V shed 5 bases and J 3 bases; nucleotides not matched to a gene: 7. Germline V gene sequence: CDR1 SGDLS, CDR2 YYNGEE. This CDR3 is CASRISGLATDTQYF. CDR3 sequence (DNA): TGTGCCAGCAGGATATCGGGACTAGCAACAGATACGCAGTATTTT.

The V and J genes are TRBV12-3 or TRBV12-4 and TRBJ2-7, with D hard to call. Trimming removed 6 bases at V and 5 bases at J, with 14 bases between. This CDR3 is 13 amino acids long. CDR3 DNA sequence: TGTGCCAGCAGCCCGTTTGGGGAAGACGAGCAGTACTTC. Protein sequence: CASSPFGEDEQYF.

This rearrangement joins TRBV6-2 or TRBV6-3 to TRBJ2-7; 8 bases fit TRBD1. The DNA end lines up better with TRBJ2-5; the J call may be wrong. Germline CDR1 reads MNHEY; CDR2 reads SVGEGT. CDR3 length: 14 residues. The CDR3 sequence is CASRRTGPPETQYF. CDR3 bases: TGTGCCAGCAGGAGGACAGGGCCCCCGGAGACCCAGTACTTC.

The chain employs TRBV2 and TRBJ2-7; possibly TRBD2 for D (6 bases). The CDR3 length is 14 residues. CDR1 and CDR2 (germline): SNHLY, FYNNEI. Trimming took off 8 bases at V and 1 base at J, with 15 bases between the two ends. The CDR3 DNA reads as TGTGCCAGCTTCGAGGGGAGGCCGTCCTACGAGCAGTACTTC. It translates to CASFEGRPSYEQYF.

The gene calls are TRBV6-6 and TRBJ1-1; D is perhaps TRBD1 (5 bases). The CDR3 totals 13 residues. Germline CDR1 is MNHNY and CDR2 is SVGAGI (reference sequence). Trimming took 2 bases from V and 3 from J, leaving 7 bases between them. The CDR3 DNA reads TGTGCCAGCAGTTACCCCAGGGACACTGAAGCTTTCTTT. Protein sequence: CASSYPRDTEAFF.

The chain uses TRBV5-1 and TRBJ2-1; TRBD1 aligns across 10 bases. The CDR3 length is 15 residues. CDR1 is SGHRS, CDR2 YFSETQ, per germline. V lost 4 bases, J lost 7 bases, and 8 bases stayed unmatched. For the CDR3, the DNA is TGCGCCAGCAGCCCAGGGGGGACAGGGGTGAATGAGCAGTTCTTC. Its protein product is CASSPGGTGVNEQFF.

The chain recombines TRBV7-8 with TRBJ2-5; weak D call: TRBD1 (5 bases). The CDR3 consists of 13 residues. Germline V gene sequence: CDR1 SGHVS, CDR2 FQNEAQ. Trimming cost V 4 bases and J 4 bases, with 10 bases left between them. The CDR3: CASSSGAAETQYF. The CDR3 region has the DNA TGTGCCAGCAGCTCTGGGGCAGCAGAGACCCAGTACTTC.

This clonotype has more than one count but fewer than ten. The chain couples TRBV6-2 or TRBV6-3 to TRBJ2-1; no clear D. This CDR3 is built from 14 residues. V was cut by 0 bases and J by 9 bases, with 12 bases left in between. The germline V gene has CDR1 MNHEY and CDR2 SVGEGT. CDR3 sequence reads: CASSYSGSLREQFF. CDR3 DNA: TGTGCCAGCAGTTACTCTGGCAGCCTACGTGAGCAGTTCTTC.

This clonotype was found once. The V gene is TRBV7-2, the J gene TRBJ2-1, with D hard to call. Trimming took 0 bases from V and 8 from J, leaving 14 bases between them. CDR3 length: 15 residues. The V gene's germline CDR1 is SGHTA and CDR2 FQGNSA. The CDR3 coding sequence is TGTGCCAGCAGCTTAGCCAACGGGCCACAATATGAGCAGTTCTTC. Residues: CASSLANGPQYEQFF. Looking up the rest from reference TRBV7-2 and TRBJ2-1 gives the full variable domain: GAGVSQSPSNKVTEKGKDVELRCDPISGHTALYWYRQSLGQGLEFLIYFQGNSAPDKSGLPSDRFSAERTGGSVSTLTIQRTQQEDSAVYLCASSLANGPQYEQFFGPGTRLTVL.

This clonotype was counted a few times. The V call is TRBV12-3 or TRBV12-4, the J call TRBJ2-5; 9 bases are a match to TRBD1. With V trimmed by 5 bases and J by 5 bases, 18 bases remained unmatched. This CDR3 has 18 amino acids. This CDR3 reads CASSPYTGGAWFAETQYF. The CDR3 nucleotides are TGTGCCAGCAGTCCATATACAGGGGGCGCGTGGTTTGCGGAGACCCAGTACTTC.

This sequence joins TRBV12-3 or TRBV12-4 and TRBJ1-1; D gene ambiguous. CDR3 size: 14 residues. The V end lost 1 base, the J end lost 5 bases, and 11 bases lay between the germline ends. DNA for the CDR3: TGTGCCAGCAGTTTAGGAGCAGAGGGAACTGAAGCTTTCTTT. Its protein product is CASSLGAEGTEAFF.

The gene calls are TRBV15 and TRBJ2-3; D not resolved. Germline V gives CDR1 LNHNV, CDR2 YYDKDF (reference sequence). This CDR3 region has 15 residues. Trimming pared 1 base from V and 2 bases from J, leaving 10 bases between. Here the CDR3 DNA reads TGTGCCACCAGCAGAGTGGTGGCTTCCACAGATACGCAGTATTTT. Translated: CATSRVVASTDTQYF.

The CDR3 DNA reads as TGTGCCAGCACCCATTCTGCCAAAAACATTCAGTACTTC. Amino acid sequence: CASTHSAKNIQYF. This chain uses TRBV12-3 or TRBV12-4 with TRBJ2-4, with D uncertain. V lost 7 bases, J lost 1 base, and 8 bases lay in between. CDR3 length equals 13 residues.

The rearrangement joins TRBV4-1 to TRBJ2-1; tentatively, D is TRBD1 or TRBD2 (5 bases each). Per germline, CDR1 MGHRA and CDR2 YSYEKL. Trimming pared 4 bases from V and 8 bases from J, leaving 12 bases between. The CDR3 has 13 residues. DNA of the CDR3: TGCGCCAGCAGCCTGGGACCGCAGGATGAGCAGTTCTTC. Its protein product is CASSLGPQDEQFF.

The V and J genes are TRBV6-6 and TRBJ2-5; 9 nucleotides line up with TRBD2. Matching the DNA end better, TRBJ2-7 makes the J call doubtful. CDR1 and CDR2 from the germline V gene are MNHNY and SVGAGI (reference sequence). CDR3 size: 14 residues. The CDR3 region is CASSFAGGPLEQYF. DNA for the CDR3: TGTGCCAGCAGTTTTGCGGGAGGGCCACTCGAGCAGTACTTC.

V is TRBV7-2 and J is TRBJ1-2, with a possible D match to TRBD1 (6 bases). The CDR3 has 15 residues. Germline values: CDR1 SGHTA, CDR2 FQGNSA. The germline V and J ends were trimmed by 1 base and 4 bases, with 13 bases remaining between them. CDR3 nucleotides: TGTGCCAGCAGCTTAGGGGTCAGGGGTCCCTATGGCTACACCTTC. Translating gives CASSLGVRGPYGYTF.

The V call is TRBV5-1, the J call TRBJ1-1; 10 nucleotides line up with TRBD1. The V gene end was trimmed by 0 bases and the J gene end by 1 base; junction bases not matched to a gene: 12. This CDR3 has 19 residues. Per the germline V gene, CDR1 is SGHRS and CDR2 is YFSETQ. CDR3 region: CASSLDPSDRGRGNTEAFF. CDR3 DNA: TGCGCCAGCAGCTTGGATCCCAGCGACAGGGGGCGGGGGAACACTGAAGCTTTCTTT.

The rearrangement joins TRBV4-1 to TRBJ1-5; no definite D call. The CDR3 sequence is 12 residues long. Trimming took off 0 bases at V and 8 bases at J, with 5 bases between the two ends. Germline assignment: CDR1 MGHRA and CDR2 YSYEKL. CDR3 coding DNA: TGCGCCAGCAGCCAAGATGGAGAGCCCCAGCATTTT. Protein: CASSQDGEPQHF.

The chain couples TRBV2 to TRBJ2-7; D possibly corresponds to TRBD1 (6 bases). This CDR3 has 14 residues. Deletions cut 7 bases from V and 3 bases from J, with 16 bases between. The germline V gene encodes CDR1 SNHLY and CDR2 FYNNEI. For the CDR3, the DNA is TGTGCCAGCATGAACAGGGCAAGCAGCTACGAGCAGTACTTC. This translates into CASMNRASSYEQYF. The entire variable domain, with the rest obtained from reference TRBV2 and TRBJ2-7, is as follows: EPEVTQTPSHQVTQMGQEVILRCVPISNHLYFYWYRQILGQKVEFLVSFYNNEISEKSEIFDDQFSVERPDGSNFTLKIRSTKLEDSAMYFCASMNRASSYEQYFGPGTRLTVT.

The V gene is TRBV5-1, the J gene TRBJ2-1; 11 nucleotides line up with TRBD2. Germline CDR1 is SGHRS and CDR2 is YFSETQ. The CDR3 covers 16 residues. V was pared by 0 bases and J by 5 bases, with 4 bases of the junction left unmatched. For the CDR3, the DNA is TGCGCCAGCAGCTTGGTAGCGGGAGGGCTGGACAATGAGCAGTTCTTC. Its translation: CASSLVAGGLDNEQFF.

The J gene is TRBJ2-7, the V gene TRBV12-3 or TRBV12-4, with TRBD2 matching over 7 bases. The DNA end lines up better with TRBJ2-5; the J call may be wrong. The length of the CDR3 is 14 residues. CDR3 nucleotides: TGTGCCATCCTAAAGTCGTGGGAGGGTGAGACCCAGTACTTC. This translates into CAILKSWEGETQYF.

This sequence joins TRBV27 and TRBJ2-7; D is unclear. Germline-derived CDR1 and CDR2 are MNHEY and SMNVEV (reference sequence). The CDR3 extends over 15 amino acids. The germline V and J ends were trimmed by 5 bases and 6 bases, with 20 bases remaining between them. Written as DNA, the CDR3 is TGTGCCAGCAGTCGTGGACCTTTTGTTACCGCCGAGCAGTACTTC. As protein: CASSRGPFVTAEQYF.

The V call is TRBV5-1, the J call TRBJ2-1, with TRBD2 matching 11 bases. Germline CDR1 SGHRS, CDR2 YFSETQ. J was trimmed by 5 bases and V by 4 bases; bases with no gene match: 8. The CDR3 spans 16 residues. The CDR3 nucleotides are TGCGCCAGCAGCCCACTAGCGGGAGTGGTCAACAATGAGCAGTTCTTC. This gives the protein CASSPLAGVVNNEQFF.

The gene calls are TRBV7-8 and TRBJ2-1; D call uncertain. The CDR3 covers 14 residues. Germline-derived CDR1 and CDR2 are SGHVS and FQNEAQ. With 3 bases removed from V and 0 bases from J, the gap between germline ends came to 6 bases. CDR3 sequence reads: CASSLAYSYNEQFF. The CDR3 DNA reads TGTGCCAGCAGCTTGGCTTACTCCTACAATGAGCAGTTCTTC.

This clonotype came up a few times. V usage is TRBV20-1 and J usage is TRBJ2-7; 7 positions match TRBD2. The CDR3 consists of 15 residues. Unmatched junction bases numbered 11, after V lost 3 bases and J lost 3 bases. Looked up from germline, CDR1 is DFQATT and CDR2 is SNEGSKA (reference sequence). The CDR3 DNA follows: TGCAGTGCTAGGGATCTCCTAGCGGTGAACTACGAGCAGTACTTC. This encodes CSARDLLAVNYEQYF.